Presented here are 9 T cell receptor beta chains from one specimen sequenced in a study of T cells after yellow fever vaccination. MiXCR was run by TCRdb on the 5' RACE reads, yielding one entry per CDR3 protein. This sample yields fewer than 350,000 distinct CDR3 sequences, of which around 4% are seen a single time; about 20% belongs to the top ten. The material was PBMCs, obtained on the day of the yellow fever booster vaccination. The origin of the receptors is a man aged 18 to 29 who received the YFV17D yellow fever vaccine.

This clonotype showed up many times. The chain carries TRBV5-1 and TRBJ2-3; D remains ambiguous. This CDR3 has 15 residues. The germline V and J ends were trimmed by 0 bases and 3 bases, with 11 bases remaining between them. From germline, CDR1 is SGHRS and CDR2 YFSETQ. In DNA form, the CDR3 reads TGCGCCAGCAGCTTGGTAGGTCGGAGTACAGATACGCAGTATTTT. As protein: CASSLVGRSTDTQYF.

This clonotype was counted many times. An end of the junction does not agree with germline; a read error may underlie this. The chain uses TRBV4-1 and TRBJ1-5; 9 positions agree with TRBD1. Germline CDR1 MGHRA, CDR2 YSYEKL. The CDR3 consists of 16 residues. In DNA form, the CDR3 reads TGCGCCAGCAGCCAAGGGTCGGGACAGGGCAATCAGCTCCAGCATTTT. This codes for CASSQGSGQGNQLQHF.

This clonotype appeared a few times. The rearrangement uses TRBV7-2 and TRBJ1-1; D gene unclear. Trimming pared 1 base from V and 8 bases from J, leaving 11 bases between. Germline V CDR1 and CDR2: SGHTA, FQGNSA. The CDR3 is made up of 13 amino acids. For the CDR3, the DNA is TGTGCCAGCAGCTTAGATTTACCGCAGGAAGCTTTCTTT. This gives the protein CASSLDLPQEAFF.

This clonotype was observed many times. The genes are TRBV29-1 and TRBJ2-1; TRBD1 might be the D (5 bases). Per the germline V gene, CDR1 is SQVTM and CDR2 is ANQGSEA. This CDR3 region has 16 residues. With 4 bases removed from V and 3 bases from J, the gap between germline ends came to 19 bases. The CDR3 region is CSVGTSRGLYYNEQFF. CDR3 coding DNA: TGCAGCGTTGGGACAAGTAGGGGTCTTTACTACAATGAGCAGTTCTTC.

J is TRBJ1-2 and V is TRBV4-1; possible D gene TRBD1, 5 bases. The ends were cut back, 0 bases at V and 2 bases at J, with 10 bases in the middle. CDR3 length: 15 residues. Germline V gene sequence: CDR1 MGHRA, CDR2 YSYEKL. CDR3 DNA: TGCGCCAGCAGCCAAGATGGTGGGGGGAACTATGGCTACACCTTC. Residues: CASSQDGGGNYGYTF.

In this sample, this clonotype turned up many times. The chain is built from TRBV7-2 and TRBJ2-5; a possible D gene is TRBD1 (6 bases). The CDR3 consists of 13 residues. Between the trimmed V and J ends, which lost 4 bases and 5 bases, there was a span of 11 bases. Germline V gene sequence: CDR1 SGHTA, CDR2 FQGNSA. Here the CDR3 reads CASSSQGRETQYF. For the CDR3, the DNA is TGTGCCAGCAGCTCACAGGGTAGGGAGACCCAGTACTTC.

The table lists this clonotype with many counts. The V call is TRBV5-1, the J call TRBJ2-5; tentatively, D is TRBD1 (5 bases). The V gene's germline CDR1 is SGHRS and CDR2 YFSETQ. This CDR3 spans 16 amino acids. V lost 0 bases and J 1 base, leaving 13 bases between the germline ends. As DNA, the CDR3 is TGCGCCAGCAGCTTGGATGGTCCAGGGTCCCAAGAGACCCAGTACTTC. This codes for CASSLDGPGSQETQYF.

In its sample, this clonotype was seen many times. The chain carries TRBV6-1 and TRBJ1-5, with TRBD1 matching over 7 bases. With 11 bases clipped from V and 4 bases from J, the junction kept 8 bases outside the gene matches. Per germline, CDR1 MNHNS and CDR2 SASEGT. This CDR3 is built from 13 residues. The CDR3 loop is CAAGGQWNQPQHF. In nucleotides, the CDR3 is TGTGCCGCCGGGGGACAGTGGAATCAGCCCCAGCATTTT.

This clonotype was observed at least ten times. The chain has TRBV4-2 and TRBJ2-7, with 9 bases aligning to TRBD1. The CDR3 extends over 17 amino acids. The V segment lost 1 base and the J segment 1 base; nucleotides outside the gene matches: 8. Germline CDR1 reads LGHNA; CDR2 reads YNFKEQ. CDR3 amino acids: CASSQVTGTGLSYEQYF. The CDR3 DNA follows: TGTGCCAGCAGCCAAGTTACCGGGACAGGGCTATCCTACGAGCAGTACTTC.